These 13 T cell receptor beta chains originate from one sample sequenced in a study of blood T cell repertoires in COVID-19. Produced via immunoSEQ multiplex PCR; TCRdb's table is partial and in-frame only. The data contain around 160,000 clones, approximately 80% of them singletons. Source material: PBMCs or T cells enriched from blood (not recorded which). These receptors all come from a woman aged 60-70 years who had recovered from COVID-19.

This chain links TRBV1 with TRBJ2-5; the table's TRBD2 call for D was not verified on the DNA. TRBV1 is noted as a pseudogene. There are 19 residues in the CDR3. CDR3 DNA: TGCACCAGCAGCCCCCGGGGGGGACGACTAGCGGGGGGCCAAGAGACCCAGTACTTC. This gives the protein CTSSPRGGRLAGGQETQYF.

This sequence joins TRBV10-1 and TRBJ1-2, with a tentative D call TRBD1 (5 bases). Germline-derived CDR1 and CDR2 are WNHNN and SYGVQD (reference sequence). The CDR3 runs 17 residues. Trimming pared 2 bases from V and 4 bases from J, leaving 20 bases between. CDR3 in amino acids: CASSETFAQGNGYGYTF. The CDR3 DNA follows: TGCGCCAGCAGTGAGACGTTCGCCCAGGGAAACGGCTATGGCTACACCTTC.

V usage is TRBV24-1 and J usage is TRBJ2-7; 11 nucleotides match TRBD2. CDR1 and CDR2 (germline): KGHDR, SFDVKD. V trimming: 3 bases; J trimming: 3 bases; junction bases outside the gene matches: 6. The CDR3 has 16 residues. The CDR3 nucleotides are TGTGCCACCAGTGATAATAGCGGGGGGGCCCGCTACGAGCAGTACTTC. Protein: CATSDNSGGARYEQYF.

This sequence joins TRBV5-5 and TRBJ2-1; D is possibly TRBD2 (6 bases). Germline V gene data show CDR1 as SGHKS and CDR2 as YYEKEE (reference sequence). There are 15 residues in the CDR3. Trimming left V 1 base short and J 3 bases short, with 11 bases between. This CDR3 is CASSLRWGDYNEQFF. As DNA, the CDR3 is TGTGCCAGCAGCTTGAGATGGGGGGACTACAATGAGCAGTTCTTC.

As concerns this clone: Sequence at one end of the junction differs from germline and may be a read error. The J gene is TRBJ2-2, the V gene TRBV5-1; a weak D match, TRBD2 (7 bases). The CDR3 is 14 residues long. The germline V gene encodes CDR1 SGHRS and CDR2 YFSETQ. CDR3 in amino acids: CALIGGPKTGELFF. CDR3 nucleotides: TGCGCCCTTATCGGGGGGCCGAAAACCGGGGAGCTGTTTTTT.

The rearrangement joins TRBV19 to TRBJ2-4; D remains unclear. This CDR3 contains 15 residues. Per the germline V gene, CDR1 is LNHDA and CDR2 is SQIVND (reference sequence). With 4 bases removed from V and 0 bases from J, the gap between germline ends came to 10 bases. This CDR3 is CASSKLAGAKNIQYF. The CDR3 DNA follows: TGTGCCAGTAGTAAGTTAGCCGGAGCCAAAAACATTCAGTACTTC.

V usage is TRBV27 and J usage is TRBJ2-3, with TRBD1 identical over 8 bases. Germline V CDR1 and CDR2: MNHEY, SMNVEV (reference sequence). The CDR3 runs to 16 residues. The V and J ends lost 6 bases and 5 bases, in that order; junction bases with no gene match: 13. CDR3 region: CASSPTRGRVVDTQYF. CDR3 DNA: TGTGCCAGCAGCCCAACCAGGGGGCGGGTTGTAGATACGCAGTATTTT.

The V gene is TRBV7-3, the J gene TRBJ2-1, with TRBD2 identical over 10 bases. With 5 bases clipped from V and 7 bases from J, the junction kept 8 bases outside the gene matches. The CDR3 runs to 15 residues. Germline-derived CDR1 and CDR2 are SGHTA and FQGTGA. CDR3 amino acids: CASSAASGGLNEQFF. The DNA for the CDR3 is TGTGCCAGCAGCGCCGCTAGCGGGGGACTTAATGAGCAGTTCTTC.

The CDR3 sequence: CASSQGSGTEAFF. In DNA form, the CDR3 reads TGTGCCAGCAGCCAAGGATCGGGCACTGAAGCTTTCTTT. V and J are TRBV3-1 (or the pseudogene TRBV3-2) and TRBJ1-1; D is undetermined. Germline-derived CDR1 and CDR2 are LGHDT and YNNKEL (reference sequence). V lost 1 base and J lost 4, with 7 bases in between. The CDR3 contains 13 residues.

The CDR3: CASSLTRQGFYEQYF. Written as DNA, the CDR3 is TGCGCCAGCAGCCTAACCAGACAGGGATTCTACGAGCAGTACTTC. The V gene is TRBV4-1, the J gene TRBJ2-7; 7 bases line up with TRBD1. J was trimmed by 3 bases and V by 4 bases; bases with no gene match: 9. Germline values: CDR1 MGHRA, CDR2 YSYEKL. The CDR3 totals 15 residues.

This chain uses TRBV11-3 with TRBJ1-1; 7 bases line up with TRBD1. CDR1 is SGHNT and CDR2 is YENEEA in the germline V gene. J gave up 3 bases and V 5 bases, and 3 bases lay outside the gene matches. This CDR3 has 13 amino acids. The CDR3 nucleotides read TGTGCCAGCAGCCCTCAGGGGGACACTGAAGCTTTCTTT. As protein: CASSPQGDTEAFF.

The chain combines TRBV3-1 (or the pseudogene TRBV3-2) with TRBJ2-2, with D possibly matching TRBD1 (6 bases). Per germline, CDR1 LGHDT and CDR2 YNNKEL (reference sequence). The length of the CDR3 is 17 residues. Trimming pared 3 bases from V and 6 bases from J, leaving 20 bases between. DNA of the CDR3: TGTGCCAGCAGCCAGCCAATAGGGGGAACCCTCTCCGGGGAGCTGTTTTTT. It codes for CASSQPIGGTLSGELFF.

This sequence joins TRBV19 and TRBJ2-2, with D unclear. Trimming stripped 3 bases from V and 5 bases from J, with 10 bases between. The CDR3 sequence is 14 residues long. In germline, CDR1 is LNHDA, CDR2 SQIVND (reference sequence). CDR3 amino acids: CASSISRGTGELFF. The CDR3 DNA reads TGTGCCAGTAGTATCTCCAGAGGAACCGGGGAGCTGTTTTTT.